Following are 9 T cell receptor beta chains from one sample sequenced in a study of Graves' ophthalmopathy and Graves' hyperthyroidism. The authors amplified TCR beta CDR3 regions, and they did so from RNA transcripts for repertoire sequencing. HTBI-primed first-round RT-PCR preceded second-round multiplex PCR. TCRdb ran MiXCR on the multiplex PCR reads and lists one entry per CDR3 protein. The sample has some 350,000 distinct CDR3 sequences, about 18% seen once. Input material: peripheral blood. The receptors were sampled from an adult woman with stable Graves' hyperthyroidism.

This clonotype has only a few counts. This chain joins TRBV14 and TRBJ2-4; no reliable D call. The V and J ends lost 4 bases and 4 bases respectively, with 14 bases between them. The germline gives CDR1 SGHDN, CDR2 FVKESK. This CDR3 is 15 amino acids long. The CDR3 DNA is TGTGCCAGCAGCCCTACCCCGGTCAAAAAAAACATTCAGTACTTC. It encodes CASSPTPVKKNIQYF.

This clonotype was observed a handful of times. The chain has TRBV19 and TRBJ1-3; the D is unclear. This CDR3 has 17 amino acids. The V end lost 3 bases, the J end lost 0 bases, and 15 bases lay between the germline ends. The germline V gene encodes CDR1 LNHDA and CDR2 SQIVND (reference sequence). The CDR3 protein is CASSIAPPSGSGNTIYF. In nucleotides, the CDR3 is TGTGCCAGTAGTATCGCCCCCCCCTCCGGCTCTGGAAACACCATATATTTT.

This clonotype was found a few times. The chain couples TRBV12-3 or TRBV12-4 to TRBJ2-2; possible D gene TRBD2, 6 bases. The CDR3 is 18 residues long. V lost 4 bases to trimming and J lost 1 base, with 19 bases between them. In nucleotides, the CDR3 is TGTGCCAGCAGTTCCCCTGGGACTCCGGGAGTGAACACCGGGGAGCTGTTTTTT. This sequence encodes CASSSPGTPGVNTGELFF.

Details on this clonotype: The junction departs from the called germline gene at one end, perhaps through a read error. The rearrangement uses TRBV7-6 and TRBJ2-1; perhaps TRBD1 as D (5 bases). Germline V CDR1 and CDR2: SGHVS, FNYEAQ. The CDR3 sequence is 18 residues long. For the CDR3, the DNA is TGTGCCAGCAGCTTAGGAGGTGGAAGGGGATCGACCTACAATGAGCAGTCCTTC. Encoded protein: CASSLGGGRGSTYNEQSF.

This clonotype was counted a few times. The rearrangement joins TRBV5-1 to TRBJ1-5; no clear D. CDR3 length equals 15 residues. CDR1 is SGHRS and CDR2 is YFSETQ in the germline V gene. V dropped 2 bases and J dropped 1 base, with 10 bases sitting between them. CDR3: CASSFEGTSNQPQHF. As DNA, the CDR3 is TGCGCCAGCAGCTTCGAGGGTACAAGCAATCAGCCCCAGCATTTT.

Many counts were recorded for this clonotype. This sequence joins TRBV20-1 and TRBJ2-4, with 12 bases identical to TRBD2. The CDR3 is 19 amino acids. Germline trimming cut 1 base from V and 1 base from J; bases unmatched to any gene: 11. CDR1 is DFQATT and CDR2 is SNEGSKA in the germline V gene (reference sequence). The DNA for the CDR3 is TGCAGTGCTAGAGCGATTCTAGCGGGAGGGGTTGGGGCCAAAAACATTCAGTACTTC. Translation: CSARAILAGGVGAKNIQYF.

This clonotype was found many times. The V gene is TRBV10-3, the J gene TRBJ1-5; no firm D call. The CDR3 consists of 14 residues. Trimming shortened V by 4 bases and J by 5 bases, and 12 bases separated the two germline ends. Looked up from germline, CDR1 is ENHRY and CDR2 is SYGVKD. CDR3 sequence reads: CAISASDTDQPQHF. In nucleotides, the CDR3 is TGTGCCATCAGTGCCTCGGATACTGATCAGCCCCAGCATTTT.

This clonotype was recorded at least ten times. This chain links TRBV12-3 or TRBV12-4 with TRBJ1-1; 8 positions match TRBD1. The trim removed 6 bases at V and 7 bases at J, leaving 4 bases unmatched. CDR3 length: 12 residues. The CDR3: CASRTTGVEAFF. CDR3 in DNA: TGTGCCAGCAGAACGACAGGGGTTGAAGCTTTCTTT.

A few counts support this clonotype. The CDR3: CSASGDSYGYTF. For the CDR3, the DNA is TGCAGTGCTAGTGGCGACAGCTATGGCTACACCTTC. The chain employs TRBV20-1 and TRBJ1-2; maybe TRBD1 (5 bases). Germline V gene data show CDR1 as DFQATT and CDR2 as SNEGSKA (reference sequence). The CDR3 has 12 amino acids. The germline V and J ends were trimmed by 3 bases and 4 bases, with 9 bases remaining between them.